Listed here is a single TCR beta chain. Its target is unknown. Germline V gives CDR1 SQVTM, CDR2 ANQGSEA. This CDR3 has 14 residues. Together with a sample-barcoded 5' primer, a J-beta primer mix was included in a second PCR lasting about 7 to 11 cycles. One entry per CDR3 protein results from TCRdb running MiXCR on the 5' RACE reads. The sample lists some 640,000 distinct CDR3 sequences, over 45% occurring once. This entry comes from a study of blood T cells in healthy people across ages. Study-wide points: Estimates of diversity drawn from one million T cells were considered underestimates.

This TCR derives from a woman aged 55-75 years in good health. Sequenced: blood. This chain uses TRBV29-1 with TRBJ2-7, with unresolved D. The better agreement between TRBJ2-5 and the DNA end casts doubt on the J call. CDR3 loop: CSVEEMFGPETQYF. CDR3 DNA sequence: TGCAGCGTTGAAGAAATGTTCGGCCCAGAGACCCAGTACTTC.